These 17 T cell receptor beta chains came from one sample sequenced in a study of vaccination and CD4 T cells after COVID-19. The sample's time point: late sampling 161 to 241 days after vaccination in a few convalescent patients. As for treatment: approximately nine-day PBMC culture with coronavirus spike peptide pools or control peptides (ViraFEST assay). The Oncomine TCR Beta short-read assay was what sequenced the DNA obtained from cultured CD4+ T cells. Each CDR3 protein is one row after TCRdb ran MiXCR on the PCR reads. The table shows about 22,000 distinct CDR3 sequences, with 35% occurring only once. Their recognized antigens are unknown. The sequenced sample was CD4+ T cells from blood, cultured in vitro, obtained about 7 months after SARS-CoV-2 vaccination. The origin of the receptors is a human donor who had recovered from COVID-19.

This rearrangement joins TRBV7-9 to TRBJ1-1; the match to TRBD1 covers 8 bases. V was pared by 3 bases and J by 8 bases, with 8 bases of the junction left unmatched. The CDR3 sequence is 14 residues long. Germline V CDR1 and CDR2: SEHNR, FQNEAQ (reference sequence). CDR3 sequence reads: CASSFSQGALEAFF. The DNA for the CDR3 is TGTGCCAGCAGCTTCTCTCAGGGGGCCTTAGAAGCTTTCTTT.

This clonotype turned up a few times. The chain links TRBV7-2 to TRBJ2-1; D call uncertain. CDR3 size: 15 residues. V gave up 2 bases and J gave up 0 bases, with 8 bases separating them. From germline, CDR1 is SGHTA and CDR2 FQGNSA. In nucleotides, the CDR3 is TGTGCCAGCAGCTTACGAGTGAGCTCCTACAATGAGCAGTTCTTC. Translation: CASSLRVSSYNEQFF.

This clonotype was counted a few times. J is TRBJ1-2 and V is TRBV28; D is unresolved. The germline CDR1 and CDR2 sequences are MDHEN and SYDVKM. V gave up 3 bases and J gave up 3 bases, with 11 bases separating them. The CDR3 covers 14 residues. The CDR3 nucleotides are TGTGCCAGCAGTTTTGAGGTACCTTACTATGGCTACACCTTC. Protein product: CASSFEVPYYGYTF.

The V call is TRBV6-6, the J call TRBJ1-1, with 12 bases that match TRBD1. CDR1 is MNHNY and CDR2 is SVGAGI in the germline V gene (reference sequence). Germline trimming cut 3 bases from V and 13 bases from J; bases unmatched to any gene: 3. The CDR3 consists of 12 residues. CDR3 sequence reads: CASSYGTGGNFF. CDR3 bases: TGTGCCAGCAGTTATGGGACAGGGGGCAATTTCTTT.

This sequence joins TRBV24-1 and TRBJ2-3; the D is unclear. The CDR3 is 13 residues long. Per germline, CDR1 KGHDR and CDR2 SFDVKD. V was clipped by 9 bases and J by 6 bases, with 15 bases between them. CDR3 loop: CATSSTPADTQYF. As DNA, the CDR3 is TGTGCCACCTCCTCGACTCCTGCGGATACGCAGTATTTT.

This clonotype turned up a few times. The chain's CDR3 is CASSRGGLAGRAGEQFF. CDR3 sequence (DNA): TGTGCCAGCAGTCGGGGCGGACTAGCGGGAAGGGCGGGTGAGCAGTTCTTC. V is TRBV6-1 and J is TRBJ2-1, with TRBD2 identical over 12 bases. CDR1 MNHNS and CDR2 SASEGT come from the germline V gene. With 5 bases clipped from V and 9 bases from J, the junction kept 14 bases outside the gene matches. CDR3 length: 17 residues.

The rearrangement uses TRBV7-9 and TRBJ2-7; 10 nucleotides line up with TRBD2. The CDR3 consists of 16 residues. The trim removed 5 bases at V and 2 bases at J, leaving 9 bases unmatched. The germline V gene has CDR1 SEHNR and CDR2 FQNEAQ (reference sequence). The CDR3 DNA sequence: TGTGCCAGCAGCGTAGGGCTAGCGGGAGAGGCCTACGAGCAGTACTTC. Translated, it gives CASSVGLAGEAYEQYF.

Worth noting for this clonotype: Mismatch with germline at one junction end may stem from a read error. The chain uses TRBV7-7 and TRBJ2-5; 7 nucleotides line up with TRBD1. Per the germline V gene, CDR1 is SSHAT and CDR2 is FNYEAQ (reference sequence). This CDR3 contains 17 residues. CDR3 coding DNA: TGTGCTAGCAGCCGAACCTTACGTAGACAGGGCTTGGAGACCCAGTACTTC. Translation: CASSRTLRRQGLETQYF.

This clonotype showed up just a few times. The chain carries TRBV28 and TRBJ1-1; possibly TRBD1 for D (5 bases). Germline V gene lookup returns CDR1 MDHEN and CDR2 SYDVKM. The CDR3 runs 15 residues. Trimming cost V 3 bases and J 4 bases, with 15 bases left between them. CDR3 in amino acids: CASSFMGRESTEAFF. As DNA, the CDR3 is TGTGCCAGCAGTTTTATGGGCAGGGAAAGCACTGAAGCTTTCTTT.

This rearrangement joins TRBV20-1 to TRBJ2-1, with D unresolved. CDR3 length: 15 amino acids. V dropped 8 bases and J dropped 5 bases, with 22 bases sitting between them. Per germline, CDR1 DFQATT and CDR2 SNEGSKA (reference sequence). CDR3 DNA: TGCAGTCCCCCAGAGTACCTTTTCACCGACAATGAGCAGTTCTTC. Translation gives CSPPEYLFTDNEQFF.

The chain links TRBV27 to TRBJ2-7, with D perhaps assigned TRBD1 or TRBD2 (7 bases each). The CDR3 is made up of 15 amino acids. The V gene's germline CDR1 is MNHEY and CDR2 SMNVEV (reference sequence). The ends were cut back, 6 bases at V and 2 bases at J, with 17 bases in the middle. This CDR3 reads CASSGLQGRAYEQYF. CDR3 nucleotides: TGTGCCAGCAGCGGATTACAGGGGAGGGCCTACGAGCAGTACTTC.

The J gene is TRBJ2-3, the V gene TRBV21-1; TRBD1, the D gene given by the table, was not confirmed from the DNA. TRBV21-1 is described as a pseudogene. CDR3 size: 16 residues. The CDR3 region has the DNA TGTGCCAGCAGCAACTCAACAGGCTTGCGGGCAGATACGCAGTATTTT. Translated: CASSNSTGLRADTQYF.

V and J are TRBV7-9 and TRBJ2-3, with D possibly being TRBD1 or TRBD2 (6 bases each). Between the trimmed V and J ends, which lost 7 bases and 2 bases, there was a span of 28 bases. The CDR3 has 19 residues. From germline, CDR1 is SEHNR and CDR2 FQNEAQ (reference sequence). The CDR3 reads CASTTAVGGAGRNTDTQYF. DNA for the CDR3: TGTGCCAGCACCACTGCAGTGGGGGGCGCAGGGCGCAACACAGATACGCAGTATTTT.

This clonotype was observed a few times. The chain employs TRBV15 and TRBJ2-1, with 8 bases lining up with TRBD2. The trim removed 0 bases at V and 5 bases at J, leaving 0 bases unmatched. Germline loops: CDR1 LNHNV, CDR2 YYDKDF (reference sequence). The CDR3 consists of 14 residues. The CDR3 loop reads CATSRELADNEQFF. In DNA form, the CDR3 reads TGTGCCACCAGCAGAGAACTAGCGGACAATGAGCAGTTCTTC.

The chain uses TRBV2 and TRBJ2-1; D is undetermined. V lost 7 bases, J lost 0 bases, and 10 bases lay in between. The germline V gene encodes CDR1 SNHLY and CDR2 FYNNEI. This CDR3 comprises 14 residues. In DNA form, the CDR3 reads TGTGCCAGCAATATGTGGAGCTCCTACAATGAGCAGTTCTTC. Amino acids: CASNMWSSYNEQFF. The variable domain in full, with the rest retrieved from reference TRBV2 and TRBJ2-1, is EPEVTQTPSHQVTQMGQEVILRCVPISNHLYFYWYRQILGQKVEFLVSFYNNEISEKSEIFDDQFSVERPDGSNFTLKIRSTKLEDSAMYFCASNMWSSYNEQFFGPGTRLTVL.

The chain has TRBV20-1 and TRBJ2-7; 9 nucleotides agree with TRBD1. The V gene end was trimmed by 3 bases and the J gene end by 6 bases; junction bases not matched to a gene: 6. The length of the CDR3 is 13 residues. CDR1 is DFQATT, CDR2 SNEGSKA, per germline (reference sequence). This chain's CDR3 is CSARAGTGFEQYF. CDR3 in DNA: TGCAGTGCTAGGGCCGGGACAGGGTTCGAGCAGTACTTC.

This clonotype was picked up a small number of times. The rearrangement joins TRBV6-2 or TRBV6-3 to TRBJ1-2; D is ambiguous. Per germline, CDR1 MNHEY and CDR2 SVGEGT. V was clipped by 6 bases and J by 5 bases, with 13 bases between them. The CDR3 consists of 13 residues. CDR3 nucleotide sequence: TGTGCCAGCAGGAGTAATACTGAATATGGCTACACCTTC. Translation gives CASRSNTEYGYTF.